The T cell receptor beta chain described here comes from a study of blood T cell repertoires in COVID-19. Study-level information: The samples span acute and convalescent COVID-19 from the United States, Italy and Spain. T cells, B-cell-depleted T cells, or PBMCs provided the cDNA or gDNA that served as material.

Germline CDR1 reads LNHNV; CDR2 reads YYDKDF (reference sequence). With 0 bases clipped from V and 0 bases from J, the junction kept 8 bases outside the gene matches. The CDR3 is 18 residues long. In the study's own analysis: Estimates of nucleated cell counts were drawn from the amplification of reference gene primers. Sequencing used immunoSEQ multiplex PCR; TCRdb keeps in-frame clones, though not all of them. D and trimming come from the DNA, and the V and J calls and clone size come from that table. The repertoire holds over 25,000 clones, with 85% to 90% as singletons. The receptor was isolated from a man in his 70s with active COVID-19. Sequences were obtained from peripheral blood. The chain recombines TRBV15 with TRBJ2-7; 10 bases fit TRBD2. CDR3 residues: CATSRDIGLAGASYEQYF. The CDR3 nucleotides read TGTGCCACCAGCAGAGATATAGGGCTAGCGGGAGCCTCCTACGAGCAGTACTTC.